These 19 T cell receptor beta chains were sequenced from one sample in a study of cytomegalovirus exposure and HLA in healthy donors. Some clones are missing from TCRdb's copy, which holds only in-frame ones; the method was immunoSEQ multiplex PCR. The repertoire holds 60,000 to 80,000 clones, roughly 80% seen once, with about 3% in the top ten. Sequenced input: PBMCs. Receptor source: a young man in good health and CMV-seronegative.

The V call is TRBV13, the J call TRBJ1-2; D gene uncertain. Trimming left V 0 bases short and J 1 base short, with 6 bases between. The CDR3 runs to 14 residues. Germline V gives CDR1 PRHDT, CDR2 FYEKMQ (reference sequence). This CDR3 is CASSLGGSNYGYTF. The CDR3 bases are TGTGCCAGCAGCTTAGGAGGGAGTAACTATGGCTACACCTTC.

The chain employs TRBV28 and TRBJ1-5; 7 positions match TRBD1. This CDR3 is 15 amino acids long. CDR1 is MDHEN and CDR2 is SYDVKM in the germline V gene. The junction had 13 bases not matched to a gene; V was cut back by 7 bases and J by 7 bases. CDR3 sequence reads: CASTLTGRGSQPQHF. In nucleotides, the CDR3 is TGTGCCAGCACCCTTACGGGCAGGGGGTCACAGCCCCAGCATTTT.

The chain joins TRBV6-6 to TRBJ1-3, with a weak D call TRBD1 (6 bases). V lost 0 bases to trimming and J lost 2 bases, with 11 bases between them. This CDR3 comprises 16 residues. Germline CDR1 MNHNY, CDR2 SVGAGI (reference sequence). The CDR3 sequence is CASSYSSGQTGNTIYF. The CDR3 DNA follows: TGTGCCAGCAGTTACTCGAGCGGACAGACTGGAAACACCATATATTTT.

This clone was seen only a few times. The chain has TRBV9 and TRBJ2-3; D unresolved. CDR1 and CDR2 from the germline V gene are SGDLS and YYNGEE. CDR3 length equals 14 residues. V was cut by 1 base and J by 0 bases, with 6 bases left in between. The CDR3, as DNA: TGTGCCAGCAGCGTACTGTCTAGCACAGATACGCAGTATTTT. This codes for CASSVLSSTDTQYF.

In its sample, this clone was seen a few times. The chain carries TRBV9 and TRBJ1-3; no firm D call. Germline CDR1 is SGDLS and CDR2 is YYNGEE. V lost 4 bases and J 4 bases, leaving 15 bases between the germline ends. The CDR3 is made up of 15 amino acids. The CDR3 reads CASSPSYSRGNTIYF. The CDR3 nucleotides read TGTGCCAGCAGCCCTTCCTATTCTCGCGGAAACACCATATATTTT.

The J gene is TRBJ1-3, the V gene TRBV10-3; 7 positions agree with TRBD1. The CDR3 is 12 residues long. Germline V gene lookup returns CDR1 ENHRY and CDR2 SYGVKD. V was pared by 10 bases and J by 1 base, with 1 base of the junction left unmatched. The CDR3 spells CATGGSGNTIYF. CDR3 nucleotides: TGTGCCACAGGGGGATCTGGAAACACCATATATTTT.

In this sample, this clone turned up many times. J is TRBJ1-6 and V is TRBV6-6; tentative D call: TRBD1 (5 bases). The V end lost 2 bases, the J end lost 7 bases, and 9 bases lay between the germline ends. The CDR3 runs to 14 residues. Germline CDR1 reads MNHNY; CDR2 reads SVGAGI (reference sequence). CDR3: CASSYGAENSPLHF. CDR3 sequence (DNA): TGTGCCAGCAGTTACGGGGCCGAGAATTCACCCCTCCACTTT.

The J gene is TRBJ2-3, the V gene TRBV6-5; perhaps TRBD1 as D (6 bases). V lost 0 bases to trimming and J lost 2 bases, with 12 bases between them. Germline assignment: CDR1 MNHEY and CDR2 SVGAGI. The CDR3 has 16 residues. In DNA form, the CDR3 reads TGTGCCAGCAGTTACTCGCCTAACAGGGTCACAGATACGCAGTATTTT. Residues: CASSYSPNRVTDTQYF.

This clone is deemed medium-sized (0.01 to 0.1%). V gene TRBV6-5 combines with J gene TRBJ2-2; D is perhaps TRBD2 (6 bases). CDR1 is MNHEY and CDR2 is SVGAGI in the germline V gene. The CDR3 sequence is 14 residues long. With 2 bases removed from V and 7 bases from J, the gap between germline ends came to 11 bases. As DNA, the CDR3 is TGTGCCAGCAGTTACGGAGGGGCCGGCGGGGAGCTGTTTTTT. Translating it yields CASSYGGAGGELFF.

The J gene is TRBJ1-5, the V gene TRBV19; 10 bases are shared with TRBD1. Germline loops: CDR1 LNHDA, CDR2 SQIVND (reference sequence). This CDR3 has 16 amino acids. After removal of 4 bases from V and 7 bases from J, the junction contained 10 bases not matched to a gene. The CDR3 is CASSSRDRGRWQPQHF. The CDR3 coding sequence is TGTGCCAGTAGTAGTCGGGACAGGGGACGATGGCAGCCCCAGCATTTT.

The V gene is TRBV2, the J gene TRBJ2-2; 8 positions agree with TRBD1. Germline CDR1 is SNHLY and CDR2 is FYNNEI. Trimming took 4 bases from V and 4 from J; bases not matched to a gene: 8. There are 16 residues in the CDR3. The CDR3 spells CASSVETGAPTGELFF. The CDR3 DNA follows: TGTGCCAGCAGTGTCGAGACAGGGGCGCCCACCGGGGAGCTGTTTTTT.

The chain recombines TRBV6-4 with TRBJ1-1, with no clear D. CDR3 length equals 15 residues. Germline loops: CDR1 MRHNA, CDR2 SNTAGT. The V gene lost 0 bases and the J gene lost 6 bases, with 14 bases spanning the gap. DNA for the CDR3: TGTGCCAGCAGTGACTCGACGGGGAGTGGAGCTGAAGCTTTCTTT. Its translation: CASSDSTGSGAEAFF.

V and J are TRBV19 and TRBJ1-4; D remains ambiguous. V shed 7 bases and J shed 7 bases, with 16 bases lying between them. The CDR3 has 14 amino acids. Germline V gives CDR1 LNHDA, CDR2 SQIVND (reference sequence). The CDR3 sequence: CASTRRGSIEKLFF. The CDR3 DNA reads TGTGCCAGTACGCGGCGGGGTTCAATTGAAAAACTGTTTTTT.

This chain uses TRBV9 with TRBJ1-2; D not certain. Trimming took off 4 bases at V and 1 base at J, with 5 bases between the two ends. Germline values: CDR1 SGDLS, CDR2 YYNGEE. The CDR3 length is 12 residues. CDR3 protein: CASSSDNYGYTF. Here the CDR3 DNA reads TGTGCCAGCAGCTCAGATAACTATGGCTACACCTTC.

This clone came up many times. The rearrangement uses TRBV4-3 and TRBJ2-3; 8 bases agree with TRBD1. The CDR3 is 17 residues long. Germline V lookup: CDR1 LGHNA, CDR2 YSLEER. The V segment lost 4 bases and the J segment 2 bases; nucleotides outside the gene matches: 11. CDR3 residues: CASSLEVGQGATDTQYF. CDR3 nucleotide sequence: TGCGCCAGCAGCCTGGAGGTTGGTCAGGGGGCCACAGATACGCAGTATTTT.

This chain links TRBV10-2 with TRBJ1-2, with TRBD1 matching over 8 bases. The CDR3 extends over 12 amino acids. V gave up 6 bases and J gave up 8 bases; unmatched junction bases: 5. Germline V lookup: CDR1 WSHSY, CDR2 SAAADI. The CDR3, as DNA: TGCGCCAGCAGGGACAGGGTGGGCGGCTACACCTTC. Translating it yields CASRDRVGGYTF.

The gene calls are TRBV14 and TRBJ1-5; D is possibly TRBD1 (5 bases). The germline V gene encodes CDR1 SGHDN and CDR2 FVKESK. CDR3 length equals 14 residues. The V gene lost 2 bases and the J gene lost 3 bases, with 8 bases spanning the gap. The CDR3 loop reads CASSQQGYNQPQHF. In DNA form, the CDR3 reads TGTGCCAGCAGCCAACAGGGTTACAATCAGCCCCAGCATTTT.

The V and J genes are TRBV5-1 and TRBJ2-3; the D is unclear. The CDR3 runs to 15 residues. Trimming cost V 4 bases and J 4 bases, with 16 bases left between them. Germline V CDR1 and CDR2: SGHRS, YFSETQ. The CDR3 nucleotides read TGCGCCAGCAGCACGGAGTGGGTCCGGGCAGATACGCAGTATTTT. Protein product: CASSTEWVRADTQYF.

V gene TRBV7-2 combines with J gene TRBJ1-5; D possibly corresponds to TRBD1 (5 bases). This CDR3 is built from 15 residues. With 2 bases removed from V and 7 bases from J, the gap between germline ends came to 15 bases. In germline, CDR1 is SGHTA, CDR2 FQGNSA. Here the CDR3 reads CASSLQSQGGQPQHF. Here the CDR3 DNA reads TGTGCCAGCAGCTTACAGTCCCAGGGAGGGCAGCCCCAGCATTTT.